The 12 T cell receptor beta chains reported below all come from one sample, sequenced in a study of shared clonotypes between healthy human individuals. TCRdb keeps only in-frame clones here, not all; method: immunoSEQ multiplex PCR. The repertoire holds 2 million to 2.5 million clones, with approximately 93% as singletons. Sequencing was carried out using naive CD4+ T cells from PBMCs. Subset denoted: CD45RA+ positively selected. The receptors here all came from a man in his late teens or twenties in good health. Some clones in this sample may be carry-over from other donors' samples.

As DNA, the CDR3 is TGCGCCAGCAGCGTACAGGGCCCTGGGGAGACCCAGTACTTC. Residues: CASSVQGPGETQYF. The rearrangement uses TRBV5-1 and TRBJ2-5, with TRBD1 as a possible D gene (6 bases). V dropped 4 bases and J dropped 5 bases, with 15 bases sitting between them. Per germline, CDR1 SGHRS and CDR2 YFSETQ. The CDR3 consists of 14 residues.

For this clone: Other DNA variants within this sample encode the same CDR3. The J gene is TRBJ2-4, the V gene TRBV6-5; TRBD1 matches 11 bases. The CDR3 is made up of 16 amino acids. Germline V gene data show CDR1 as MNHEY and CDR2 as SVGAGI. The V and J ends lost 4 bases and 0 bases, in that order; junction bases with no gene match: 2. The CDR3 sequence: CASSWDRGLAKNIQYF. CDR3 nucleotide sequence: TGTGCCAGCAGTTGGGACAGGGGGTTAGCCAAAAACATTCAGTACTTC.

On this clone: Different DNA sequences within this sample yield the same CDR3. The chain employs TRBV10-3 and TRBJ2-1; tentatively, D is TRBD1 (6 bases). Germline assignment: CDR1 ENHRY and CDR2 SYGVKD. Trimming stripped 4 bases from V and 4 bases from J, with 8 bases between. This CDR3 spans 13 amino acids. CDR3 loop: CAISGQEYNEQFF. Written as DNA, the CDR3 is TGTGCCATCAGTGGACAGGAGTACAATGAGCAGTTCTTC.

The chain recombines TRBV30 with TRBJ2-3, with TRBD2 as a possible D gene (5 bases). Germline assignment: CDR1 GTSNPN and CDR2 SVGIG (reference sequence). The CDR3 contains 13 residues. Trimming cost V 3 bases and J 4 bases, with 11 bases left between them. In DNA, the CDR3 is TGTGCCTGGAGCAGAGGGAGTTCAGATACGCAGTATTTT. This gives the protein CAWSRGSSDTQYF.

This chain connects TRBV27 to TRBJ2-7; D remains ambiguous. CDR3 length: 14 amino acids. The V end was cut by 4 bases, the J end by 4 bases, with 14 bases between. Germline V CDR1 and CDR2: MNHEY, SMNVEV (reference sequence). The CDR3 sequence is CASSYRDQAYEQYF. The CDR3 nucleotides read TGTGCCAGCAGTTATAGGGATCAGGCATACGAGCAGTACTTC.

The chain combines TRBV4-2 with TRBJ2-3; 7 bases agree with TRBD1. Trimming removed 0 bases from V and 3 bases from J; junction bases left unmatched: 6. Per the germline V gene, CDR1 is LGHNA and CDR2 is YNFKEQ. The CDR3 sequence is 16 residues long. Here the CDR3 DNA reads TGTGCCAGCAGCCAAGATTGGGCAGGGGGTACAGATACGCAGTATTTT. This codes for CASSQDWAGGTDTQYF.

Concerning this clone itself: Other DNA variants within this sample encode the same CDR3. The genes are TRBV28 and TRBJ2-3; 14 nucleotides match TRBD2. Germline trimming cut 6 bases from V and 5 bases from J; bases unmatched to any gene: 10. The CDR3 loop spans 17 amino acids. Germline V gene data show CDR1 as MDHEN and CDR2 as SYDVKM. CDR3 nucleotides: TGTGCCAGCAGCTCCCTTGGACTAGCGGGAGGTGGAGATACGCAGTATTTT. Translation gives CASSSLGLAGGGDTQYF.

The CDR3, as DNA: TGTGCCAGCAGCTCGGAGGTGGGCTCCTACAATGAGCAGTTCTTC. This sequence encodes CASSSEVGSYNEQFF. This chain joins TRBV5-6 and TRBJ2-1, with a tentative D call TRBD2 (5 bases). Germline-derived CDR1 and CDR2 are SGHDT and YYEEEE. V gave up 3 bases and J gave up 0 bases, with 10 bases separating them. The CDR3 is 15 amino acids.

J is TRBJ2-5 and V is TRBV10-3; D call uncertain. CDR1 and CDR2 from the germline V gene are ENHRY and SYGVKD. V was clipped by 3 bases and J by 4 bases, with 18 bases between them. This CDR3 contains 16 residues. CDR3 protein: CAISDPTGRDIETQYF. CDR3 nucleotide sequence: TGTGCCATCAGTGACCCGACCGGCCGTGATATAGAGACCCAGTACTTC.

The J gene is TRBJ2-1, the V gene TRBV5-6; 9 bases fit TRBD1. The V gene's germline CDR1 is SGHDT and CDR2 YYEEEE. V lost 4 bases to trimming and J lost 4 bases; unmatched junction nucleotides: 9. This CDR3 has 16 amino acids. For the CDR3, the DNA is TGTGCCAGCAGCCTCTCTTGGACAGGGGATTACAATGAGCAGTTCTTC. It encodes CASSLSWTGDYNEQFF.

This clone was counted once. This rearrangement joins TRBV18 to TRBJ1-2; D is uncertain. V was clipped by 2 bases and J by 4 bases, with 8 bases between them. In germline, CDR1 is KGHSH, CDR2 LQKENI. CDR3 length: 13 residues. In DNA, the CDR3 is TGTGCCAGCTCACCAGGGCAGTTCTATGGCTACACCTTC. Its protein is CASSPGQFYGYTF.

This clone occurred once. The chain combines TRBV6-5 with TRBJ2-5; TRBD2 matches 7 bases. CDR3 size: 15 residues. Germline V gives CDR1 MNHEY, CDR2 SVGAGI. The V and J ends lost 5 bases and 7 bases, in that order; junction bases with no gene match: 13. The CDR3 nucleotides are TGTGCCAGCAGTCTCTCTCGTGCGGGAGTGGCGACCCAGTACTTC. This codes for CASSLSRAGVATQYF.